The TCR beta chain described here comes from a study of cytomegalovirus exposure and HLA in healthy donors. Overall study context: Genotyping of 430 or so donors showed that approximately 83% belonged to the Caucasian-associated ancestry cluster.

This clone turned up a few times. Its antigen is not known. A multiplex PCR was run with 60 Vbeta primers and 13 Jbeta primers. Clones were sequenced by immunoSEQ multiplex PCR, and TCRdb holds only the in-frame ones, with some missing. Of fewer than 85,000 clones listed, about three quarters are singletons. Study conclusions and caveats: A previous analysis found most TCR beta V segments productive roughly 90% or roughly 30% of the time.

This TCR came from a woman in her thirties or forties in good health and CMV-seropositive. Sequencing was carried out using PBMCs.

The CDR3 sequence is CASSLGDTYTEAFF. CDR3 sequence (DNA): TGCGCCAGCAGCTTAGGGGACACCTACACTGAAGCTTTCTTT. The chain carries TRBV5-1 and TRBJ1-1; tentatively, D is TRBD1 (6 bases). V was clipped by 2 bases and J by 3 bases, with 11 bases between them. The CDR3 has 14 residues. Germline V gene data show CDR1 as SGHRS and CDR2 as YFSETQ.